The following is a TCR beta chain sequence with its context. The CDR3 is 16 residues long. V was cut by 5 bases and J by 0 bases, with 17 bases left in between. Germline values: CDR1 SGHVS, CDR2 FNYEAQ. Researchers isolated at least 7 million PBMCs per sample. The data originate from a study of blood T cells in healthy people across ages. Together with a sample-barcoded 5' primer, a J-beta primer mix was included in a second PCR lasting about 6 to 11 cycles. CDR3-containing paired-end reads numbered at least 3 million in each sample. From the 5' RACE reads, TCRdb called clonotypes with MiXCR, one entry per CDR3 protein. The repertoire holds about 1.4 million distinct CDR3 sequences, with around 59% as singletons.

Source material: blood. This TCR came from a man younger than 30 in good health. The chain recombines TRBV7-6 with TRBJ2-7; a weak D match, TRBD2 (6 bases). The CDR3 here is CASSQRLALSSYEQYF. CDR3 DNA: TGTGCCAGCAGCCAGCGGCTAGCGTTGAGCTCCTACGAGCAGTACTTC.